This TCR beta chain was identified in a study of CD8 T cells in Susac syndrome (dated by TCRdb to about 2019). In the study overall: The study used repertoire sequencing to test whether antigen drove CD8+ T cell activation and differentiation in Susac syndrome.

Trimming takes 6 bases from V and 5 bases from J, and the germline ends sit 17 bases apart. Per the germline V gene, SQVTM is the CDR1 and ANQGSEA is the CDR2. The CDR3 starts with the cysteine, ends with the phenylalanine, and has 14 residues. Just CDR3 DNA is preserved here, 42 bases in frame from base 1. Study-wide conclusions, independent of this receptor: The number of individuals in the TCR sequencing and HLA analysis was recognized as being relatively small.

RNA was extracted using the RNeasy kit, and roughly 0.5 to 1 microgram was reverse transcribed with random hexamers. TCR beta CDR3 regions were amplified with the immunoSEQ multiplex PCR assay covering 54 Vbeta and 13 Jbeta segments. Bias from PCR amplification was corrected by using a synthetic template baseline for primer optimization and for computational correction. As for the authors' bioinformatics: Only productive sequences were kept, with reads annotated to V, D and J genes according to IMGT and analyzed in immunoSEQ Analyzer. Clonality was calculated as one minus the Shannon entropy normalized by log2 of the number of productive unique sequences. For each patient and control, public and private clones were evaluated within the 100 most prevalent clones. Susac-specific clones were defined as absent from healthy and MS cohorts, some 1,000 published viral clones and other ImmuneACCESS disease sequences. TCRdb ran its own pipeline on the public reads, namely fastp trimming at Q25 and MiXCR clone calling, and kept in-frame beta chains. Rows merge per CDR3 protein into single entries with the most common DNA and genes. These V and J calls derive from TCRdb rather than the authors' analysis. Within this sample are 200,000 to 250,000 distinct CDR3 sequences, with 95% of them counted one time only. Of the sample, 0.095% falls within the top ten clones.

With respect to this clonotype: What this receptor recognizes is not known. Qualities for individual bases were not recorded, and no much larger clone is one base off.

Peripheral blood CD8+ and CD4+ T cells from healthy donors, Susac syndrome patients and multiple sclerosis patients were profiled by high-throughput TCR beta sequencing. The multiple sclerosis controls were treatment-naive patients who had stable or active relapsing-remitting disease and met the revised McDonald criteria. CD8+ TEMRA cells were enriched by FACS, while bulk CD8+ and CD4+ T cells were purified by magnetic negative isolation. Blood was collected in EDTA tubes and processed within 24 hours, with PBMCs isolated through density gradient centrifugation. PBMCs destined for TCR sequencing were cryopreserved in liquid nitrogen and later thawed in a 37 °C water bath. The sorted or isolated CD4+, CD8+ and CD8+ TEMRA cells reached a purity of at least 90%.

The specimen sequenced was CD4+ T cells from PBMCs. This clonotype originated in a human donor with multiple sclerosis. The chain employs TRBV29-1 and TRBJ1-5; tentative D gene TRBD1, with 6 bases matching. The CDR3 protein: CSVSRGRGDQPQHF. The DNA reads as follows: TGCAGCGTAAGTCGGGGGCGAGGCGATCAGCCCCAGCATTTT.